Included here is one TCR beta chain sequence, with context. Its specificity is not known. The sample comes from a study of cytomegalovirus exposure and HLA in healthy donors. Study in general: One earlier analysis, a look at around 170 million T cells, found approximately 120 million unique TCR beta sequences.

The V gene's germline CDR1 is SEHNR and CDR2 FQNEAQ (reference sequence). J gave up 5 bases and V 5 bases, and 8 bases lay outside the gene matches. The CDR3 length is 15 residues. The PCR employed 60 Vbeta primers together with 13 Jbeta primers. TCRdb's copy holds only in-frame clones and misses some; the assay was immunoSEQ multiplex PCR. The sample lists roughly 80,000 clones, 70% to 85% occurring once. Overall study results and limits: About 87% or about 30% of the time was how often most TCR beta V segments were productive, according to an earlier analysis.

The source material was PBMCs. The rearrangement links TRBV7-9 to TRBJ1-4, with TRBD1 identical over 7 bases. The receptor was isolated from a woman between 45 and 65 years old in good health and CMV-seronegative. As DNA, the CDR3 is TGTGCCAGCAGCGATACTGACAGGGCAAATGAAAAACTGTTTTTT. Residues: CASSDTDRANEKLFF.